What follows are 23 T cell receptor beta chains derived from one specimen sequenced in a study of human T cells and chemical hapten exposure. One entry per CDR3 protein, called by TCRdb with MiXCR from the RACE reads. The profile shows more than 75,000 distinct CDR3 sequences, roughly 10% of them singletons. The time point here: patch test 2, 6 weeks after DPC sensitization. Described treatment: therapeutic diphenylcyclopropenone sensitization with weekly scalp DPC. The sample was whole blood, taken in connection with sensitization to the hapten diphenylcyclopropenone (DPC). Every receptor here comes from a woman aged 25 to 39 with alopecia areata. Some clones in this sample may be carry-over from other donors' samples.

This clonotype showed up many times. The chain joins TRBV7-2 to TRBJ2-1, with D possibly being TRBD2 (5 bases). There are 13 residues in the CDR3. The ends were cut back, 4 bases at V and 12 bases at J, with 16 bases in the middle. Germline V gene sequence: CDR1 SGHTA, CDR2 FQGNSA. The CDR3 nucleotides read TGTGCCAGCAGCTCCGGGAACGAAAACGTGCAGTTCTTC. It yields the protein CASSSGNENVQFF.

This clonotype appeared a few times. The gene calls are TRBV7-9 and TRBJ2-3; 9 nucleotides line up with TRBD1. V lost 5 bases and J lost 6; bases outside the gene matches: 6. The CDR3 covers 14 residues. Germline lookup yields CDR1 SEHNR and CDR2 FQNEAQ (reference sequence). In nucleotides, the CDR3 is TGTGCCAGCAGCCGAGGACAGGGGAAGGATACGCAGTATTTT. It specifies CASSRGQGKDTQYF.

This clonotype was recorded a few times. The chain joins TRBV7-9 to TRBJ2-1; D call uncertain. CDR3 length: 12 amino acids. V dropped 1 base and J dropped 8 bases, with 6 bases sitting between them. Germline assignment: CDR1 SEHNR and CDR2 FQNEAQ (reference sequence). The CDR3, as DNA: TGTGCCAGCAGCTTAGGGGTTTATGAGCAGTTCTTC. Amino acid sequence: CASSLGVYEQFF.

The V call is TRBV2, the J call TRBJ2-2; no reliable D call. Germline CDR1 and CDR2: SNHLY and FYNNEI. This CDR3 comprises 15 residues. Trimming left V 6 bases short and J 0 bases short, with 11 bases between. The CDR3 region has the DNA TGTGCCAGCAGGGAGCCGTACGCGAACACCGGGGAGCTGTTTTTT. Its translation: CASREPYANTGELFF. Drawing the rest from reference TRBV2 and TRBJ2-2, the complete variable domain is EPEVTQTPSHQVTQMGQEVILRCVPISNHLYFYWYRQILGQKVEFLVSFYNNEISEKSEIFDDQFSVERPDGSNFTLKIRSTKLEDSAMYFCASREPYANTGELFFGEGSRLTVL.

The chain joins TRBV29-1 to TRBJ1-5, with D hard to call. Germline assignment: CDR1 SQVTM and CDR2 ANQGSEA. This CDR3 is built from 11 residues. V lost 2 bases to trimming and J lost 5 bases, with 4 bases between them. CDR3 bases: TGCAGCGTTGAATTAGATCAGCCCCAGCATTTT. Amino acid sequence: CSVELDQPQHF. Variable domain in full (rest from reference TRBV29-1 and TRBJ1-5): SAVISQKPSRDICQRGTSLTIQCQVDSQVTMMFWYRQQPGQSLTLIATANQGSEATYESGFVIDKFPISRPNLTFSTLTVSNMSPEDSSIYLCSVELDQPQHFGDGTRLSIL.

This chain uses TRBV7-3 with TRBJ2-2; D is perhaps TRBD2 (6 bases). The CDR3 covers 14 residues. Trimming cost V 1 base and J 5 bases, with 8 bases left between them. CDR1 and CDR2 from the germline V gene are SGHTA and FQGTGA. Here the CDR3 DNA reads TGTGCCAGCAGCTTAAGGGGAGGAACCGGGGAGCTGTTTTTT. Protein: CASSLRGGTGELFF.

This clonotype was detected ten times or more. The chain employs TRBV20-1 and TRBJ2-1; 13 nucleotides agree with TRBD2. V shed 6 bases, J shed 4 bases, and the junction held 9 bases outside the gene matches. The CDR3 runs 16 residues. Germline V gene sequence: CDR1 DFQATT, CDR2 SNEGSKA (reference sequence). The CDR3 reads CSAEEVTSGGYNEQFF. For the CDR3, the DNA is TGCAGTGCCGAGGAGGTGACTAGCGGGGGGTACAATGAGCAGTTCTTC.

The V call is TRBV9, the J call TRBJ1-1; no firm D call. The CDR3 runs 14 residues. Germline CDR1 reads SGDLS; CDR2 reads YYNGEE. V was trimmed by 0 bases and J by 3 bases, leaving 9 bases between them. CDR3 region: CASSVAALDTEAFF. The DNA of the CDR3 is TGTGCCAGCAGCGTAGCGGCGCTTGACACTGAAGCTTTCTTT.

In this sample, this clonotype turned up a few times. V usage is TRBV28 and J usage is TRBJ2-7; D is unresolved. The length of the CDR3 is 11 residues. Germline loops: CDR1 MDHEN, CDR2 SYDVKM. Trimming shortened V by 6 bases and J by 8 bases, and 11 bases separated the two germline ends. The CDR3 is CASSSPNKQYF. The CDR3 DNA is TGTGCCAGCAGCTCCCCTAACAAGCAGTACTTC.

This clonotype was picked up many times. This chain uses TRBV29-1 with TRBJ2-1, with 13 bases lining up with TRBD2. Germline trimming cut 7 bases from V and 10 bases from J; bases unmatched to any gene: 13. Looked up from germline, CDR1 is SQVTM and CDR2 is ANQGSEA. This CDR3 has 15 residues. CDR3 sequence (DNA): TGCAGCGAGATGAGGTGGACTAGCGGGAGCACCGAGCAGTTCTTC. Its protein is CSEMRWTSGSTEQFF.

This clonotype showed up many times. This chain links TRBV7-2 with TRBJ1-4, with D uncertain. V was cut by 3 bases and J by 0 bases, with 8 bases left in between. There are 15 residues in the CDR3. Per the germline V gene, CDR1 is SGHTA and CDR2 is FQGNSA. The CDR3 bases are TGTGCCAGCAGCTTTAGTGGTGCAACTAATGAAAAACTGTTTTTT. Amino acids: CASSFSGATNEKLFF.

This rearrangement joins TRBV2 to TRBJ2-7; the match to TRBD2 covers 7 bases. This CDR3 has 14 amino acids. Germline loops: CDR1 SNHLY, CDR2 FYNNEI. The ends lost 3 bases at V and 2 bases at J; junction bases unmatched: 4. In nucleotides, the CDR3 is TGTGCCAGCAGTGATCGGGGGGTTACCTACGAGCAGTACTTC. This gives the protein CASSDRGVTYEQYF. Looking up the rest from reference TRBV2 and TRBJ2-7 gives the full variable domain: EPEVTQTPSHQVTQMGQEVILRCVPISNHLYFYWYRQILGQKVEFLVSFYNNEISEKSEIFDDQFSVERPDGSNFTLKIRSTKLEDSAMYFCASSDRGVTYEQYFGPGTRLTVT.

This chain joins TRBV2 and TRBJ1-4, with D perhaps matching TRBD1 (6 bases). Trimming stripped 7 bases from V and 0 bases from J, with 12 bases between. Germline assignment: CDR1 SNHLY and CDR2 FYNNEI. This CDR3 comprises 15 residues. CDR3 nucleotide sequence: TGTGCCAGCAAACCCAGGGGACCAACTAATGAAAAACTGTTTTTT. The encoded protein is CASKPRGPTNEKLFF.

This clonotype appeared many times. The chain combines TRBV5-4 with TRBJ2-1; 8 bases match TRBD1. From germline, CDR1 is SGHNT and CDR2 YYREEE (reference sequence). The CDR3 is made up of 13 amino acids. V was clipped by 5 bases and J by 9 bases; unmatched bases: 7. CDR3 in amino acids: CASSSDRESEQFF. The CDR3 region has the DNA TGTGCCAGCAGTTCGGACAGGGAAAGTGAGCAGTTCTTC.

This clonotype came up a few times. The chain has TRBV12-3 or TRBV12-4 and TRBJ1-6; 8 nucleotides align to TRBD1. Losses at the gene ends were 4 bases for V and 8 bases for J; bases not matched to a gene: 4. The CDR3 runs 14 residues. CDR3: CASSSDRADSPLHF. In DNA form, the CDR3 reads TGTGCCAGCAGTTCGGACAGGGCCGATTCACCCCTCCACTTT.

In this sample, this clonotype turned up many times. The rearrangement links TRBV2 to TRBJ1-1, with no clear D. Looked up from germline, CDR1 is SNHLY and CDR2 is FYNNEI. The V end was cut by 3 bases, the J end by 4 bases, with 9 bases between. This CDR3 contains 13 residues. The DNA of the CDR3 is TGTGCCAGCAGTGATAGCTGGCTCACTGAAGCTTTCTTT. The encoded protein is CASSDSWLTEAFF.

This clonotype occurred many times. The chain employs TRBV3-1 and TRBJ1-5; no clear D gene. The CDR3 extends over 13 amino acids. CDR1 and CDR2 from the germline V gene are LGHDT and YNNKEL (reference sequence). Trimming pared 1 base from V and 2 bases from J, leaving 3 bases between. The DNA for the CDR3 is TGTGCCAGCAGCCAAGGCCGCAATCAGCCCCAGCATTTT. It is translated as CASSQGRNQPQHF.

This clonotype showed up many times. The DNA for the CDR3 is TGTGCCAGCAGCCTCATCCGCCCAGATACGCAGTATTTT. Translated, it gives CASSLIRPDTQYF. The rearrangement joins TRBV6-2 or TRBV6-3 to TRBJ2-3; no firm D call. V shed 6 bases and J shed 4 bases, with 11 bases lying between them. The CDR3 is 13 amino acids. Germline values: CDR1 MNHEY, CDR2 SVGEGT.

This clonotype appeared many times. The rearrangement joins TRBV10-3 to TRBJ1-1; possible D gene TRBD1, 5 bases. The CDR3 spans 15 residues. Germline CDR1 reads ENHRY; CDR2 reads SYGVKD. Trimming shortened V by 3 bases and J by 0 bases, and 11 bases separated the two germline ends. CDR3 protein: CAISDSGLLNTEAFF. CDR3 nucleotide sequence: TGTGCCATCAGTGACTCGGGACTCCTGAACACTGAAGCTTTCTTT.

The chain employs TRBV29-1 and TRBJ2-2; D unresolved. There are 11 residues in the CDR3. Germline V lookup: CDR1 SQVTM, CDR2 ANQGSEA. V was trimmed by 7 bases and J by 1 base, leaving 4 bases between them. The CDR3 sequence is CSGMNTGELFF. In DNA form, the CDR3 reads TGCAGCGGCATGAACACCGGGGAGCTGTTTTTT.

There are a few counts of this clonotype. The V gene is TRBV7-2, the J gene TRBJ2-5, with 14 bases fitting TRBD2. The CDR3 totals 15 residues. The V gene end was trimmed by 4 bases and the J gene end by 5 bases; junction bases not matched to a gene: 3. The germline gives CDR1 SGHTA, CDR2 FQGNSA. The CDR3 sequence: CASSSRTSGGETQYF. CDR3 in DNA: TGTGCCAGCAGCTCCCGGACTAGCGGGGGGGAGACCCAGTACTTC.

This clonotype was seen many times. The genes are TRBV7-2 and TRBJ1-1; D is ambiguous. Germline CDR1 SGHTA, CDR2 FQGNSA. The CDR3 is 12 residues long. With 1 base removed from V and 11 bases from J, the gap between germline ends came to 11 bases. CDR3 sequence reads: CASSLGQARAFF. Written as DNA, the CDR3 is TGTGCCAGCAGCTTAGGGCAGGCGCGGGCTTTCTTT.

The table lists this clonotype with many counts. The rearrangement joins TRBV18 to TRBJ1-4; D gene unclear. This CDR3 has 14 amino acids. Looked up from germline, CDR1 is KGHSH and CDR2 is LQKENI. V lost 2 bases and J 7 bases, leaving 11 bases between the germline ends. The CDR3 is CASSPVVVGEKLFF. In DNA, the CDR3 is TGTGCCAGCTCACCAGTCGTGGTGGGTGAAAAACTGTTTTTT.